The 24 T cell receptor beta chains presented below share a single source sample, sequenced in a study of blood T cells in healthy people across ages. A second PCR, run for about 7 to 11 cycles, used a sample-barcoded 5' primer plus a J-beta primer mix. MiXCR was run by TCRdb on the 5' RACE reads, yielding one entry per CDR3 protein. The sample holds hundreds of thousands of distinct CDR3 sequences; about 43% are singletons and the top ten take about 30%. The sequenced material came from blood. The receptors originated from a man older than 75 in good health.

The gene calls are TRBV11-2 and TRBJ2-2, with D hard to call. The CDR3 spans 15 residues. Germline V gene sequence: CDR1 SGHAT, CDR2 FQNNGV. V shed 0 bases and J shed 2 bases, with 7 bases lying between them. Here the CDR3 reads CASSLESYNTGELFF. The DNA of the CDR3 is TGTGCCAGCAGCTTAGAGTCATACAACACCGGGGAGCTGTTTTTT.

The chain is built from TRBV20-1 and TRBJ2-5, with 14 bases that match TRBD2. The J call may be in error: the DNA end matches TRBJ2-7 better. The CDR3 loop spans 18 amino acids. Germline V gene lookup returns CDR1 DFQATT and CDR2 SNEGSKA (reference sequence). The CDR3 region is CSASSGLAGASRFYEQYF. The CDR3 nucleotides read TGCAGTGCTAGCTCGGGACTAGCGGGGGCCTCCCGATTTTACGAGCAGTACTTC.

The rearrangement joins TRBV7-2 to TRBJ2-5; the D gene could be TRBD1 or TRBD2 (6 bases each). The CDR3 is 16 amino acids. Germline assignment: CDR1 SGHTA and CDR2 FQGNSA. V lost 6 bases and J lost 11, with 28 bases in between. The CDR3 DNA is TGTGCCAGCAGACCGGGACATCAGACTAGTAACATTGAGCAGTACTTC. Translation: CASRPGHQTSNIEQYF.

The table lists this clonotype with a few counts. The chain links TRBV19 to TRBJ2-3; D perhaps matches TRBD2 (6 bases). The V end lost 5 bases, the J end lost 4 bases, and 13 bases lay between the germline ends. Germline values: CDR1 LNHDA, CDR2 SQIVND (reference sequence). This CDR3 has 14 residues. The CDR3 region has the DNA TGTGCCAGTAGTCGGGGGTCGGGTGCAGATACGCAGTATTTT. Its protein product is CASSRGSGADTQYF.

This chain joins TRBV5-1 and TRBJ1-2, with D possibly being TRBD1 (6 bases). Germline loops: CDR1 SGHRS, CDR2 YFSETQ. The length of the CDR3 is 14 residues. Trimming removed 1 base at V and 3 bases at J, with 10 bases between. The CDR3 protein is CASSLTAGDYGYTF. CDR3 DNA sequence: TGCGCCAGCAGCTTGACGGCAGGGGACTATGGCTACACCTTC.

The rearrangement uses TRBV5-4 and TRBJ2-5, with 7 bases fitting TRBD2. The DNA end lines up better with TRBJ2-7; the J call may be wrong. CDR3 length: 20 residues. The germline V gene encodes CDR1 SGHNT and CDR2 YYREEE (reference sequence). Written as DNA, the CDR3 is TGTGCCAGCAGCAGGGTCCCCGGGGGGTCCTATATTCATTCTACCTACGAGCAGTACTTC. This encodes CASSRVPGGSYIHSTYEQYF.

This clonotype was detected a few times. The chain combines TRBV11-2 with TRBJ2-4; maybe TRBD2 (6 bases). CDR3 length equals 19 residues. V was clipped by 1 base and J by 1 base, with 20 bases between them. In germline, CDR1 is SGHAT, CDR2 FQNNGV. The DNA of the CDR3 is TGTGCCAGCAGCTTAGGATTTGTCGGGAGCCGGGAGGCCAAAAACATTCAGTACTTC. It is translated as CASSLGFVGSREAKNIQYF.

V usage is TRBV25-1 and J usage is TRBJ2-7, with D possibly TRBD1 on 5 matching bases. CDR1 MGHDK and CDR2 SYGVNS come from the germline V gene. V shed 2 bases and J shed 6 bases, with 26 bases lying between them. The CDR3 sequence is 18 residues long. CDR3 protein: CASSEESPTGLLGSEQYF. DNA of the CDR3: TGTGCCAGCAGTGAAGAAAGCCCCACAGGCCTGTTGGGTTCCGAGCAGTACTTC.

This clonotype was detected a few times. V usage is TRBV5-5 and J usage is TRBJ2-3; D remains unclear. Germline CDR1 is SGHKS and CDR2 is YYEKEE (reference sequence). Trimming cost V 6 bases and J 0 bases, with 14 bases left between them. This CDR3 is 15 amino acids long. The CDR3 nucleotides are TGTGCCAGCAAGTTCGGACCCCGTAGCACAGATACGCAGTATTTT. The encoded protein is CASKFGPRSTDTQYF.

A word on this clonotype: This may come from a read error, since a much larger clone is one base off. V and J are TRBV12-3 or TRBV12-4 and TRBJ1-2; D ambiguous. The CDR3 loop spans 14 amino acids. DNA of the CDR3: TGTGCCTGCAGTTCAGAAATGCAACCGGGTGGCTACACCTTC. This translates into CACSSEMQPGGYTF.

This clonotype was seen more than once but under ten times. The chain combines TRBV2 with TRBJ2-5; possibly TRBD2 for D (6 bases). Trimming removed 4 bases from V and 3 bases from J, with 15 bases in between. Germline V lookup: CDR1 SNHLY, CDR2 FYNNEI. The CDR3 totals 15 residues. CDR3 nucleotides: TGTGCCAGCAGTGTGATCGGATTAGCGGAAGAGACCCAGTACTTC. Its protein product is CASSVIGLAEETQYF. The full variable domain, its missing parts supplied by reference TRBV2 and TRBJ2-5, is EPEVTQTPSHQVTQMGQEVILRCVPISNHLYFYWYRQILGQKVEFLVSFYNNEISEKSEIFDDQFSVERPDGSNFTLKIRSTKLEDSAMYFCASSVIGLAEETQYFGPGTRLLVL.

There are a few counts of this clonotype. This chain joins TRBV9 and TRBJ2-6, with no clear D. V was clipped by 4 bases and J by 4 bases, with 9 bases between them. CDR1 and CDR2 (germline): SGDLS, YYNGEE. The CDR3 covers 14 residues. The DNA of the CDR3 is TGTGCCAGCAGCTGGTCACGCGGGGCCAACGTCCTGACTTTC. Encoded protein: CASSWSRGANVLTF. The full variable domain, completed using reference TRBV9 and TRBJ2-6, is DSGVTQTPKHLITATGQRVTLRCSPRSGDLSVYWYQQSLDQGLQFLIQYYNGEERAKGNILERFSAQQFPDLHSELNLSSLELGDSALYFCASSWSRGANVLTFGAGSRLTVL.

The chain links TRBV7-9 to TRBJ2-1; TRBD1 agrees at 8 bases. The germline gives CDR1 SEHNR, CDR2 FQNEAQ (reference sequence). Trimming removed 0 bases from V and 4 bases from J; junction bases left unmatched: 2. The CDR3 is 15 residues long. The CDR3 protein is CASSLAGQAYNEQFF. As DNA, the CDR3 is TGTGCCAGCAGCTTAGCGGGACAGGCATACAATGAGCAGTTCTTC.

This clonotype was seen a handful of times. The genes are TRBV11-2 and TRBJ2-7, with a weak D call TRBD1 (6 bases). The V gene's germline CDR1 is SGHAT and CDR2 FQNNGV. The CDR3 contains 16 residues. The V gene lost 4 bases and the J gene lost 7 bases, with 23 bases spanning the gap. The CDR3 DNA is TGTGCCAGCAGCTCTTGGGCCAGGGGCAAATACAATGAGCAGTACTTC. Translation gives CASSSWARGKYNEQYF.

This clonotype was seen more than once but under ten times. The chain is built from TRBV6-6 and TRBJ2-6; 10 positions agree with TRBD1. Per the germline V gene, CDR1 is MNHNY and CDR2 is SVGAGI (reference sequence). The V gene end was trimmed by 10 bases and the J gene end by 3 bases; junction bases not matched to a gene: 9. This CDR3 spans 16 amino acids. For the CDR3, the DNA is TGTGCCACCTCGGGACAGGGGTCTGGTGGGGCCAACGTCCTGACTTTC. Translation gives CATSGQGSGGANVLTF.

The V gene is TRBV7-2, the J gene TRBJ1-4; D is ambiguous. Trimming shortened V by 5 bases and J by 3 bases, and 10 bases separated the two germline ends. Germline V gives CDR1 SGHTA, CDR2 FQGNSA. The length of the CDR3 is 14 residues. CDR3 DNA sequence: TGTGCCAGCAGCGTTAGAGGCCCTAATGAAAAACTGTTTTTT. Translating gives CASSVRGPNEKLFF.

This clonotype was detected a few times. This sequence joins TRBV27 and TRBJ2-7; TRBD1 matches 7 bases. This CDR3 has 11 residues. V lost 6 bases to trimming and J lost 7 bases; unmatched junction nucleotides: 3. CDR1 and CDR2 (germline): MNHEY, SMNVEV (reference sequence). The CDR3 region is CASRTGREQYF. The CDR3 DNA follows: TGTGCCAGCAGGACAGGGAGAGAGCAGTACTTC.

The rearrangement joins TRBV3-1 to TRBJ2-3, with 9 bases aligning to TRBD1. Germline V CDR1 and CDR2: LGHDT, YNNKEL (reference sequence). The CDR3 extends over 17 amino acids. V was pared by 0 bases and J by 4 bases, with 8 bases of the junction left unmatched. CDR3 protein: CASSQDLVRTGADTQYF. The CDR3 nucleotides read TGTGCCAGCAGCCAAGATCTAGTAAGGACAGGGGCAGATACGCAGTATTTT.

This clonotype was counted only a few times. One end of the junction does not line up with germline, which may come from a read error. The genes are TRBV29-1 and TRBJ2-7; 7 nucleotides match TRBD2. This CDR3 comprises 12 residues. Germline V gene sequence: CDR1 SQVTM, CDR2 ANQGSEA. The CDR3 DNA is TGCAGCGCCTCCGGGACTACTTACGGGCAGTACTTC. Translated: CSASGTTYGQYF.

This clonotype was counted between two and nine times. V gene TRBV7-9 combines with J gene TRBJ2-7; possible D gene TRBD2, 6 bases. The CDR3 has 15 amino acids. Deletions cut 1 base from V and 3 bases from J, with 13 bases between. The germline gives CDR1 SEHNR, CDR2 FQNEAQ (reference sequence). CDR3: CASSLVRSGDYEQYF. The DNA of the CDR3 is TGTGCCAGCAGCTTAGTACGTAGCGGAGACTACGAGCAGTACTTC.

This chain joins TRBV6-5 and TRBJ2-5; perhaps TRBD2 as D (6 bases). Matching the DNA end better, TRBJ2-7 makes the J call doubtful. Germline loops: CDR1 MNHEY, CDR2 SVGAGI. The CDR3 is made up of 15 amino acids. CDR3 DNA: TGTGCCAGCAGTTACTCGATGCGGAGGGTGGCCGAGCAGTACTTC. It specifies CASSYSMRRVAEQYF.

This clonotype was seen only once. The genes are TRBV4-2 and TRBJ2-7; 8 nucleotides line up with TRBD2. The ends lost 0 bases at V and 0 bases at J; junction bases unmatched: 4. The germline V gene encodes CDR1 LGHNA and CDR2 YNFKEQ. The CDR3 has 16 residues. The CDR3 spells CASSQDHGRGSYEQYF. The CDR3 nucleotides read TGTGCCAGCAGCCAAGATCACGGGAGGGGCTCCTACGAGCAGTACTTC.

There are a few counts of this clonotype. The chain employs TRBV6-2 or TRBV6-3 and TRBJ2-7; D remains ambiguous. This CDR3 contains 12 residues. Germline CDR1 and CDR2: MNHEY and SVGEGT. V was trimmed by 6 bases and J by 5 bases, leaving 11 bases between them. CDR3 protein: CASSYGRNEQYF. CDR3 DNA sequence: TGTGCCAGCAGCTACGGCAGGAACGAGCAGTACTTC.

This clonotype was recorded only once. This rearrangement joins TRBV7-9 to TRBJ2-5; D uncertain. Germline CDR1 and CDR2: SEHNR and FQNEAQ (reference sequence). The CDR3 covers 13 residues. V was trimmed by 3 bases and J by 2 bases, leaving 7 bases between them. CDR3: CASSFQEQETQYF. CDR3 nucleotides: TGTGCCAGCAGCTTTCAGGAACAAGAGACCCAGTACTTC.